The rows below give T cell receptor beta chains drawn from one sample of a study of blood T cell repertoires in COVID-19. TCRdb keeps only in-frame clones here, not all; method: immunoSEQ multiplex PCR. The profile shows over 250,000 clones, about nine tenths of them singletons. Sample: peripheral blood. Source of these receptors: a man aged 50 to 60 with acute or convalescent COVID-19. CDR3s include the opening cysteine and the closing phenylalanine or tryptophan. The D gene is left open where the match is weak. The listing skips clone size in some rows; elsewhere it reads once, few, many or a size class.

CDR3 protein: CASSEGNTEAFF; CDR3 DNA: TGCGCCAGCAGTGAGGGGAACACTGAAGCTTTCTTT; D gene: NA; V gene: TRBV5-1; clone size: NA; J gene: TRBJ1-1
CDR3 protein: CASSYSTAGQFF; CDR3 DNA: TGTGCCAGCAGTTACTCGACTGCGGGGCAGTTCTTC; D gene: NA; V gene: TRBV6-5; clone size: NA; J gene: TRBJ2-1
CDR3 protein: CASTSGTGSGNTIYF; CDR3 DNA: TGTGCCAGCACCTCCGGGACAGGCTCTGGAAACACCATATATTTT; D gene: TRBD1; V gene: TRBV4-2; clone size: NA; J gene: TRBJ1-3
CDR3 protein: CASSPGGGRIDGYTF; CDR3 DNA: TGCGCCAGCAGCCCCGGCGGGGGGCGCATTGATGGCTACACCTTC; D gene: NA; V gene: TRBV4-1; clone size: NA; J gene: TRBJ1-2
CDR3 protein: CASSPQDRGEGYTF; CDR3 DNA: TGCGCCAGCAGCCCGCAAGACAGGGGGGAAGGCTACACCTTC; D gene: TRBD1; V gene: TRBV5-1; clone size: NA; J gene: TRBJ1-2
CDR3 protein: CASSQDLRETQYF; CDR3 DNA: TGTGCCAGCAGCCAAGATCTACGCGAGACCCAGTACTTC; D gene: NA; V gene: TRBV3-1/TRBV3-2; clone size: NA; J gene: TRBJ2-5
CDR3 protein: CASSQEANSPLHF; CDR3 DNA: TGCGCCAGCAGCCAAGAAGCCAATTCACCCCTCCACTTT; D gene: NA; V gene: TRBV4-1; clone size: NA; J gene: TRBJ1-6
CDR3 protein: CASSPLAGPSYEQYF; CDR3 DNA: TGTGCCAGCAGCCCATTAGCGGGGCCTTCCTACGAGCAGTACTTC; D gene: TRBD2; V gene: TRBV3-1/TRBV3-2; clone size: NA; J gene: TRBJ2-7
CDR3 protein: CASGPGTGGLLTQYF; CDR3 DNA: TGTGCCAGCGGCCCCGGGACAGGGGGCCTCCTTACCCAGTACTTC; D gene: TRBD1; V gene: TRBV6-5; clone size: NA; J gene: TRBJ2-4
CDR3 protein: CSASQGKEYGYTF; CDR3 DNA: TGCAGTGCTAGTCAGGGCAAGGAATATGGCTACACCTTC; D gene: NA; V gene: TRBV20-1; clone size: NA; J gene: TRBJ1-2
CDR3 protein: CSGDSGGAPDTQYF; CDR3 DNA: TGCAGCGGGGATAGCGGGGGGGCCCCAGATACGCAGTATTTT; D gene: TRBD2; V gene: TRBV29-1; clone size: NA; J gene: TRBJ2-3
CDR3 protein: CASSSQGARENIQYF; CDR3 DNA: TGCGCCAGCAGCTCACAGGGGGCGCGAGAAAACATTCAGTACTTC; D gene: TRBD1; V gene: TRBV5-1; clone size: NA; J gene: TRBJ2-4
CDR3 protein: CASSPGGPTDTQYF; CDR3 DNA: TGTGCCAGCAGCCCCGGGGGACCCACAGATACGCAGTATTTT; D gene: NA; V gene: TRBV14; clone size: NA; J gene: TRBJ2-3
CDR3 protein: CASSRWGTSTDTQYF; CDR3 DNA: TGTGCCAGCAGCCGCTGGGGGACTAGCACAGATACGCAGTATTTT; D gene: NA; V gene: TRBV7-2; clone size: NA; J gene: TRBJ2-3
CDR3 protein: CASTQRQGAAGNTIYF; CDR3 DNA: TGTGCCAGCACCCAAAGGCAGGGGGCAGCTGGAAACACCATATATTTT; D gene: TRBD1; V gene: TRBV6-6; clone size: few; J gene: TRBJ1-3
CDR3 protein: CASSSQGDTEAFF; CDR3 DNA: TGTGCCAGCAGCTCACAGGGGGACACTGAAGCTTTCTTT; D gene: TRBD1; V gene: TRBV7-9; clone size: NA; J gene: TRBJ1-1